One and the same sample provided the 10 T cell receptor beta chains below, sequenced in a study of blood T cell repertoires in COVID-19. This table comes from immunoSEQ multiplex PCR, and its TCRdb copy is limited to in-frame clones, with some not included. The sample carries around 140,000 clones, approximately 83% recorded once. The sequenced material came from peripheral blood. These receptors all come from a woman aged 60-70 years with acute or convalescent COVID-19.

This clone has only a few counts. This chain joins TRBV19 and TRBJ2-7; 9 bases map to TRBD2. Germline V gene lookup returns CDR1 LNHDA and CDR2 SQIVND (reference sequence). The CDR3 consists of 15 residues. V shed 2 bases and J 2 bases; nucleotides not matched to a gene: 4. The CDR3, as DNA: TGTGCCAGTAGTATATTTAGCGGGAGTACCTACGAGCAGTACTTC. It specifies CASSIFSGSTYEQYF.

The chain is built from TRBV11-2 and TRBJ1-1, with D uncertain. This CDR3 spans 13 amino acids. Between the trimmed V and J ends, which lost 6 bases and 3 bases, there was a span of 11 bases. Germline CDR1 SGHAT, CDR2 FQNNGV. The CDR3 protein is CASSRREDTEAFF. For the CDR3, the DNA is TGTGCCAGCAGTAGGAGGGAGGACACTGAAGCTTTCTTT.

This clone has more than one count but fewer than ten. This chain uses TRBV12-3 or TRBV12-4 with TRBJ1-1; D not resolved. The CDR3 is made up of 13 amino acids. Trimming stripped 6 bases from V and 6 bases from J, with 14 bases between. CDR3 in DNA: TGTGCCAGCAGACCGAGGTGGCCCCCTGAAGCTTTCTTT. Translated: CASRPRWPPEAFF.

The chain couples TRBV18 to TRBJ1-1, with D possibly matching TRBD1 (5 bases). From germline, CDR1 is KGHSH and CDR2 LQKENI. The CDR3 has 14 amino acids. The V end lost 4 bases, the J end lost 2 bases, and 11 bases lay between the germline ends. This CDR3 is CASSRLDRNTEAFF. CDR3 in DNA: TGTGCCAGCTCACGACTCGACAGAAACACTGAAGCTTTCTTT.

This chain's CDR3 is CASSSGGPLSYNEQFF. CDR3 DNA sequence: TGTGCCAGCAGTTCCGGAGGGCCCTTGTCCTACAATGAGCAGTTCTTC. The chain combines TRBV27 with TRBJ2-1; D possibly corresponds to TRBD2 (6 bases). V lost 4 bases and J 1 base, leaving 14 bases between the germline ends. The germline V gene has CDR1 MNHEY and CDR2 SMNVEV (reference sequence). This CDR3 has 16 amino acids.

Of note for this clone: This sample also contains other DNA sequences that code for the same CDR3. The chain links TRBV9 to TRBJ1-2, with D maybe TRBD1 (6 bases). Germline lookup yields CDR1 SGDLS and CDR2 YYNGEE. The CDR3 sequence is 13 residues long. V was clipped by 4 bases and J by 6 bases, with 13 bases between them. The DNA for the CDR3 is TGTGCCAGCAGCCGGGGACAAGGGGATGGCTACACCTTC. It yields the protein CASSRGQGDGYTF.

This clone came up many times. This rearrangement joins TRBV11-2 to TRBJ2-2; a weak D match, TRBD1 (6 bases). CDR3 length: 13 amino acids. Germline V gene lookup returns CDR1 SGHAT and CDR2 FQNNGV. V was cut by 4 bases and J by 7 bases, with 10 bases left in between. The CDR3 DNA reads as TGTGCCAGCAGCTACAGGGAAAACGGGGAGCTGTTTTTT. This gives the protein CASSYRENGELFF. Based on the CDR3 plus reference TRBV11-2 and TRBJ2-2, the full variable domain is EAGVAQSPRYKIIEKRQSVAFWCNPISGHATLYWYQQILGQGPKLLIQFQNNGVVDDSQLPKDRFSAERLKGVDSTLKIQPAKLEDSAVYLCASSYRENGELFFGEGSRLTVL.

The V and J genes are TRBV5-1 and TRBJ2-2; D perhaps matches TRBD1 (5 bases). V lost 0 bases, J lost 12 bases, and 9 bases lay in between. This CDR3 is built from 12 residues. Germline CDR1 is SGHRS and CDR2 is YFSETQ. This chain's CDR3 is CASSLAYRQLFF. DNA of the CDR3: TGCGCCAGCAGCTTGGCCTACAGGCAGCTGTTTTTT.

J is TRBJ1-5 and V is TRBV29-1; D possibly corresponds to TRBD1 (6 bases). CDR1 and CDR2 (germline): SQVTM, ANQGSEA. V dropped 6 bases and J dropped 2 bases, with 11 bases sitting between them. The CDR3 covers 13 residues. The CDR3 bases are TGCAGCGTGGCAGGGGCCCGCAATCAGCCCCAGCATTTT. Protein sequence: CSVAGARNQPQHF.

In its sample, this clone was seen once. This chain links TRBV30 with TRBJ1-4; 7 nucleotides match TRBD1. Germline CDR1 GTSNPN, CDR2 SVGIG (reference sequence). Trimming at V came to 3 bases and at J to 3 bases, leaving 1 base not matched to a gene. The CDR3 spans 13 residues. CDR3 residues: CAWRTGPNEKLFF. CDR3 bases: TGTGCCTGGAGGACAGGGCCTAATGAAAAACTGTTTTTT. The full variable domain, with the rest looked up from reference TRBV30 and TRBJ1-4, is SQTIHQWPATLVQPVGSPLSLECTVEGTSNPNLYWYRQAAGRGLQLLFYSVGIGQISSEVPQNLSASRPQDRQFILSSKKLLLSDSGFYLCAWRTGPNEKLFFGSGTQLSVL.